Listed below are T cell receptor beta chains from one sample, sequenced in a study of T-cell memory formation after mild COVID-19. TCRdb analysed the 5' RACE reads with MiXCR anew, one entry per CDR3 protein. Among hundreds of thousands of distinct CDR3 sequences listed, around 17% were seen once. Sequencing was performed on PBMCs or a T cell subset sorted from them (not recorded which). The receptors were gathered from an adult woman who had mild COVID-19 (a few samples of this study predate the infection). Cell type and time point are not known. The CDR3 runs from the conserved cysteine through the conserved F or W. Each record gives: V gene, D gene, J gene, CDR3 protein. A D gene is named only where the DNA matches it firmly.

v_call: TRBV5-6
d_call: TRBD2
j_call: TRBJ2-3
cdr3_aa: CASSPPLGGGFGTDTQYF

v_call: TRBV20-1
d_call: -
j_call: TRBJ2-1
cdr3_aa: CSARSPTGSSYNEQFF

v_call: TRBV20-1
d_call: -
j_call: TRBJ2-5
cdr3_aa: CSAVLPALETQYF

v_call: TRBV29-1
d_call: TRBD2
j_call: TRBJ2-1
cdr3_aa: CSVEHGLAARNEQFF

v_call: TRBV5-4
d_call: -
j_call: TRBJ2-7
cdr3_aa: CASSFGSTYEQYF

v_call: TRBV20-1
d_call: -
j_call: TRBJ2-1
cdr3_aa: CSATRTRLYNEQFF

v_call: TRBV30
d_call: TRBD1
j_call: TRBJ2-7
cdr3_aa: CAWSQTGLRPHEQYF

v_call: TRBV30
d_call: -
j_call: TRBJ2-2
cdr3_aa: CAWSVGAGELFF

v_call: TRBV5-5
d_call: -
j_call: TRBJ2-3
cdr3_aa: CASSAGIRADTQYF

v_call: TRBV7-8
d_call: -
j_call: TRBJ1-1
cdr3_aa: CASRAGGNIEEAFF

v_call: TRBV5-6
d_call: -
j_call: TRBJ1-2
cdr3_aa: CASSKDFLGIYGYTF

v_call: TRBV9
d_call: -
j_call: TRBJ2-3
cdr3_aa: CASSAGPSTDTQYF

v_call: TRBV5-1
d_call: -
j_call: TRBJ1-1
cdr3_aa: CASSLWVGGNTEAFF